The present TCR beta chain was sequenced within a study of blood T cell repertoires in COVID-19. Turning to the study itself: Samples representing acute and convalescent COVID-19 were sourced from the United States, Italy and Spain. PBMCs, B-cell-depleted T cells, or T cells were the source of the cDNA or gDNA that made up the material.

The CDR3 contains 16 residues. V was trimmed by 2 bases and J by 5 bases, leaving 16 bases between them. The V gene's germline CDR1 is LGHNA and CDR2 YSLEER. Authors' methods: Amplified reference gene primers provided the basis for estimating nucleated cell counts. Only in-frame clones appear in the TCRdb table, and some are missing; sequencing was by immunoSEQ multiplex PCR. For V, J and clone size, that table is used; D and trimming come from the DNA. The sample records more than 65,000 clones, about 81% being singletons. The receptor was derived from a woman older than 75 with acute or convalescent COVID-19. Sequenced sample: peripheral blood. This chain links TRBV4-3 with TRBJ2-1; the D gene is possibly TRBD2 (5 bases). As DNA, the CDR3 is TGCGCCAGCAGCCAATCATGGGTCCCGGGAAACAATGAGCAGTTCTTC. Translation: CASSQSWVPGNNEQFF.